The sequence of this T cell receptor beta chain was determined in a study of blood T cell repertoires in COVID-19. The overall study: From T cells, B-cell-depleted T cells, or PBMCs came the material, which was cDNA or gDNA.

The data were produced by immunoSEQ multiplex PCR, yet TCRdb's version contains in-frame clones alone and is incomplete. The data show 130,000 to 150,000 clones, roughly four fifths seen once. V gave up 1 base and J gave up 8 bases, with 9 bases separating them. CDR3 size: 14 residues. Germline CDR1 and CDR2: KGHSH and LQKENI. With regard to this clone: The same CDR3 arises from other DNA sequences in this sample as well.

The V and J genes are TRBV18 and TRBJ1-6; D perhaps matches TRBD1 (5 bases). This TCR came from a human donor with acute or convalescent COVID-19. The donor label of this sample is uncertain. Sequenced: peripheral blood. CDR3 coding DNA: TGTGCCAGCTCACCACAGGGGTCCGATTCACCCCTCCACTTT. It encodes CASSPQGSDSPLHF.